The text below deals with one TCR beta chain. Its target is not known. From germline, CDR1 is SGHVS and CDR2 FQNEAQ. The CDR3 is 16 residues long. V shed 3 bases and J 4 bases; nucleotides not matched to a gene: 9. The method was immunoSEQ multiplex PCR; TCRdb's version includes in-frame clones alone and lacks a portion of them. The table lists around 150,000 clones, approximately 90% of them singletons. This sample stems from a study of T cell responses to AZD1222 COVID-19 vaccine. Study-level information: Doses given second, at about 4 or about 12 weeks, were pooled. General observations from the study: The donor cohort was predominantly white British with a female majority, and clonal diversity may have been underestimated. Spike-wide vaccine-associated CD4 TCRs dominated at 160-218 and 743-854. Seropositive at baseline were only a handful of AZD1222 recipients.

This chain connects TRBV7-8 to TRBJ2-1, with 7 bases that match TRBD1. This sample comprised peripheral blood, obtained on day 0 of AZD1222 vaccination. The source is an adult in good health. CDR3 bases: TGTGCCAGCAGCTTCCGACAGGGACAAGGGTACAATGAGCAGTTCTTC. Translating gives CASSFRQGQGYNEQFF.